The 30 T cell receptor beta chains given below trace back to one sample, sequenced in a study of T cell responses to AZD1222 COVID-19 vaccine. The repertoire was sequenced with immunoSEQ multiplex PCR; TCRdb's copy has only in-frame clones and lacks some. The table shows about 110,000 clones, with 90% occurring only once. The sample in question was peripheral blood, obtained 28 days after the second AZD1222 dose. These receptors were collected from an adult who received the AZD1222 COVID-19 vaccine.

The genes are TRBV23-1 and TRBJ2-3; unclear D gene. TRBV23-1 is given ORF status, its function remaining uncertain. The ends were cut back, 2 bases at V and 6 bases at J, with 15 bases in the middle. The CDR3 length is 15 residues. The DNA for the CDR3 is TGCGCCAGCAGTCAACGCTCCCCCCCGAGGGATACGCAGTATTTT. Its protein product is CASSQRSPPRDTQYF.

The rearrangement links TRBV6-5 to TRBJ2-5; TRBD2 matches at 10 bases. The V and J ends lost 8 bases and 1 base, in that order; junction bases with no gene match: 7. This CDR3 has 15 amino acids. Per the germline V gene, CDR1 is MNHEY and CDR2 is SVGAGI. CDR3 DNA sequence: TGTGCCAGCGGCCGGCCTAGCGGGGGCCAAGAGACCCAGTACTTC. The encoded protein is CASGRPSGGQETQYF.

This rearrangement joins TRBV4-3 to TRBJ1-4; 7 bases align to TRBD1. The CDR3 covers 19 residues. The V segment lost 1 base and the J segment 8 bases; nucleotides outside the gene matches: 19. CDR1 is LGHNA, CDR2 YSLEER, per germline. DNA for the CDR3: TGCGCCAGCAGCCAAGTCGGGTCAACAGGGGCAGGGCGTCGGGAAAAACTGTTTTTT. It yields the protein CASSQVGSTGAGRREKLFF.

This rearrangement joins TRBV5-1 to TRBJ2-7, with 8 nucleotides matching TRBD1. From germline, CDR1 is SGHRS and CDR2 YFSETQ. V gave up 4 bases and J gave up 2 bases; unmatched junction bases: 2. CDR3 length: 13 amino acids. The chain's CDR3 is CASSMGQAYEQYF. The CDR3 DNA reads TGCGCCAGCAGCATGGGACAGGCCTACGAGCAGTACTTC.

The CDR3 spells CATKVDPTPTQYF. CDR3 DNA sequence: TGTGCGACCAAAGTGGACCCTACCCCGACCCAGTACTTC. The V call is TRBV11-2, the J call TRBJ2-5; D ambiguous. This CDR3 is built from 13 residues. Per the germline V gene, CDR1 is SGHAT and CDR2 is FQNNGV.

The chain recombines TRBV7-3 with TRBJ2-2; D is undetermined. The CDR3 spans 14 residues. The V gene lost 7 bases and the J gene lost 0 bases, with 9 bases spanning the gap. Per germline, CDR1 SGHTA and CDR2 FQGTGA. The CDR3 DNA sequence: TGTGCCAGCACTCCTGGGGCGAACACCGGGGAGCTGTTTTTT. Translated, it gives CASTPGANTGELFF.

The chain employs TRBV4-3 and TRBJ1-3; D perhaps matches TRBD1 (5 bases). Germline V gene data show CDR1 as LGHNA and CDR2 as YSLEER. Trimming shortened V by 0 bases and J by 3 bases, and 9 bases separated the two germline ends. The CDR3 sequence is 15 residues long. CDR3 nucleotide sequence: TGCGCCAGCAGCCAAGATCAGACAGTTGGAAACACCATATATTTT. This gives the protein CASSQDQTVGNTIYF.

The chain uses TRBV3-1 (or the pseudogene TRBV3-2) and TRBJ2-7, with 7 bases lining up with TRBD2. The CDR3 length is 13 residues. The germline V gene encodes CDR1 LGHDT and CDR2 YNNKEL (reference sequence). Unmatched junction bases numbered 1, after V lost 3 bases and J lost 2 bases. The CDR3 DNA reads TGTGCCAGCAGCCAGGCGGGGGCCTACGAGCAGTACTTC. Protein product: CASSQAGAYEQYF.

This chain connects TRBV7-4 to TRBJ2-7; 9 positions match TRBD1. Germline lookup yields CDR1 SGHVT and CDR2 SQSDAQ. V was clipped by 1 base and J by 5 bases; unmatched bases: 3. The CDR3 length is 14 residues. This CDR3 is CASSLDRGHNEQYF. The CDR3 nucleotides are TGTGCCAGCAGCTTAGACAGGGGGCATAACGAGCAGTACTTC.

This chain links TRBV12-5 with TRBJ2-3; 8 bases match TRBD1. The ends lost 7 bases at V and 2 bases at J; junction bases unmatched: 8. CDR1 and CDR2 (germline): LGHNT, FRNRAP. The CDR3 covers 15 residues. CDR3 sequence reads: CASALQGVPTDTQYF. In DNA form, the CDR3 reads TGTGCTAGTGCCCTACAGGGGGTTCCCACAGATACGCAGTATTTT.

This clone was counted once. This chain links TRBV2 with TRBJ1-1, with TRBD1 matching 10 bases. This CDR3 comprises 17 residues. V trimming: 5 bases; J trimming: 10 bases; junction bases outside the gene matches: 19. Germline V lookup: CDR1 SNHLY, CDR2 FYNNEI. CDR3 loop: CASSTSGTGVDVMGAFF. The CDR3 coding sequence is TGTGCCAGCAGTACCTCCGGGACAGGGGTAGATGTGATGGGAGCTTTCTTT.

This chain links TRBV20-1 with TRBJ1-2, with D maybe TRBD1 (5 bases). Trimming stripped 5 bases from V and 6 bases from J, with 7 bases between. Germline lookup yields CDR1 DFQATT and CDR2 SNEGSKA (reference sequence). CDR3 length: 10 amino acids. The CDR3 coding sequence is TGCAGTGCTCGGGGGGATGGCTACACCTTC. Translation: CSARGDGYTF.

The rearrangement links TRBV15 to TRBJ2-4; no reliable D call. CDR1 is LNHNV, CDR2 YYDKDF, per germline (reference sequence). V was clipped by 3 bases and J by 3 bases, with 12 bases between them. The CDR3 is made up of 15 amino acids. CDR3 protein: CATSRVGGLKNIQYF. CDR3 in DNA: TGTGCCACCAGCAGGGTCGGTGGGCTCAAAAACATTCAGTACTTC.

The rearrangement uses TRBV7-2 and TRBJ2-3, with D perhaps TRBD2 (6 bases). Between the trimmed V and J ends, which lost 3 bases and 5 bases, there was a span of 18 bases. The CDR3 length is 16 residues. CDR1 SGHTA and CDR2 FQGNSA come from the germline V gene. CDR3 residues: CASSFNLLGRGDTQYF. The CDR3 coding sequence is TGTGCCAGCAGCTTTAATCTTTTGGGGCGGGGAGATACGCAGTATTTT.

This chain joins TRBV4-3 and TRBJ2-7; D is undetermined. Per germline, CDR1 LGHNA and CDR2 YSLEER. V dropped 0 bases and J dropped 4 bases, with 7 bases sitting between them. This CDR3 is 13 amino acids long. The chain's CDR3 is CASSQEGPYEQYF. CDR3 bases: TGCGCCAGCAGCCAAGAAGGGCCTTACGAGCAGTACTTC.

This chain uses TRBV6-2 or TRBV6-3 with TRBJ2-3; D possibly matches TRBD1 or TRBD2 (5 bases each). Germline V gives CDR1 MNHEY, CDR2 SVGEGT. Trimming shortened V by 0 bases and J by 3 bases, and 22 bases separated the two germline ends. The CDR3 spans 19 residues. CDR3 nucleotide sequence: TGTGCCAGCAGTTACTCGAGGGGTGGGTCGCTAGCTGGGACAGATACGCAGTATTTT. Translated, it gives CASSYSRGGSLAGTDTQYF.

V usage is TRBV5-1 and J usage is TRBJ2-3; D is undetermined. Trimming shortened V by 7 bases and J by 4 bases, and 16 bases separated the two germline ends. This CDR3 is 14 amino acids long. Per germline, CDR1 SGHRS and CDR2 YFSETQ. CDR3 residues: CASSDHRGSDTQYF. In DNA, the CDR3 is TGCGCCAGCTCAGACCACAGAGGATCAGATACGCAGTATTTT.

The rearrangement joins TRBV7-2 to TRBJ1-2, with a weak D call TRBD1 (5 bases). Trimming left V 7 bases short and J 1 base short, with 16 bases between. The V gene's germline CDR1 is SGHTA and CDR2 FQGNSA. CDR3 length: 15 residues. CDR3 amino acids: CASTSGAVNNYGYTF. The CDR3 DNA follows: TGTGCCAGCACCTCCGGGGCGGTAAATAACTATGGCTACACCTTC.

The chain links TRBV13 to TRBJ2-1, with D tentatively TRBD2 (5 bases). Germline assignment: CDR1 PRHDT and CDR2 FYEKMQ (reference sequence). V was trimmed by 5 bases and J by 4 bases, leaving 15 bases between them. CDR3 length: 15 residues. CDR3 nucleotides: TGTGCCAGCAGCGACCTCGGGTCGGGGTACAATGAGCAGTTCTTC. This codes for CASSDLGSGYNEQFF.

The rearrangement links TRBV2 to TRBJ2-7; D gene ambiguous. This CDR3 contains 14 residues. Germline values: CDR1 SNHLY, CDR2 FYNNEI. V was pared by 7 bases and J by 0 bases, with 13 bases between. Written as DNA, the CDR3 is TGTGCCAGCATTCGGACGTCCAGCTCCTACGAGCAGTACTTC. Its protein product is CASIRTSSSYEQYF.

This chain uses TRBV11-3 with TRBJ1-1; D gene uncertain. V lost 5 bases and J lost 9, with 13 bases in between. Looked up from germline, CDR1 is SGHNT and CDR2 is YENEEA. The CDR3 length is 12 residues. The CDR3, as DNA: TGTGCCAGCAGCGGCGATAGTAACAAAGCTTTCTTT. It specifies CASSGDSNKAFF.

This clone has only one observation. The CDR3 is CASSPSGQFNYGYTF. As DNA, the CDR3 is TGTGCCAGCAGCCCATCGGGACAGTTTAACTATGGCTACACCTTC. The rearrangement links TRBV7-9 to TRBJ1-2; 7 bases align to TRBD1. CDR1 is SEHNR, CDR2 FQNEAQ, per germline (reference sequence). Trimming took 5 bases from V and 1 from J; bases not matched to a gene: 7. The CDR3 totals 15 residues.

CDR3 in amino acids: CASSSEGGPLYTQYF. The CDR3 DNA sequence: TGTGCCAGCAGCTCCGAAGGGGGGCCTCTGTATACGCAGTATTTT. The V gene is TRBV7-6, the J gene TRBJ2-3; D assignment may be TRBD1 or TRBD2 (6 bases each). Trimming removed 4 bases from V and 7 bases from J, with 18 bases in between. Germline V gives CDR1 SGHVS, CDR2 FNYEAQ. The CDR3 covers 15 residues. Using reference TRBV7-6 and TRBJ2-3 for the parts outside the CDR3, the full variable domain is GAGVSQSPRYKVTKRGQDVALRCDPISGHVSLYWYRQALGQGPEFLTYFNYEAQQDKSGLPNDRFSAERPEGSISTLTIQRTEQRDSAMYRCASSSEGGPLYTQYFGPGTRLTVL.

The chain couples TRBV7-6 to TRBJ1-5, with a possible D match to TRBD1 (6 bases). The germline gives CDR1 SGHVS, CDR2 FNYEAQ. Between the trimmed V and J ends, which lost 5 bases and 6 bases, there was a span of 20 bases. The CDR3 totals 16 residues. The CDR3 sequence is CASSRGSGGAGQPQHF. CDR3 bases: TGTGCCAGCAGCCGAGGGTCCGGGGGCGCGGGTCAGCCCCAGCATTTT.

Written as DNA, the CDR3 is TGTGCCAGCAGCTTAGAGGGTTACACAGATACGCAGTATTTT. Translation gives CASSLEGYTDTQYF. This rearrangement joins TRBV7-2 to TRBJ2-3; the D is unclear. Germline CDR1 reads SGHTA; CDR2 reads FQGNSA. The CDR3 totals 14 residues. Trimming shortened V by 1 base and J by 2 bases, and 7 bases separated the two germline ends.

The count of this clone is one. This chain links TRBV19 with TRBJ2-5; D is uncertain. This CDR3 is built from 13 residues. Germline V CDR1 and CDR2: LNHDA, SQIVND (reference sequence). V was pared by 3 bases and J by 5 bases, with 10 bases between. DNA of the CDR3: TGTGCCAGTAGTATCTCAGTTCCCGAGACCCAGTACTTC. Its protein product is CASSISVPETQYF. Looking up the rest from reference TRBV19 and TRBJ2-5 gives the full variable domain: DGGITQSPKYLFRKEGQNVTLSCEQNLNHDAMYWYRQDPGQGLRLIYYSQIVNDFQKGDIAEGYSVSREKKESFPLTVTSAQKNPTAFYLCASSISVPETQYFGPGTRLLVL.

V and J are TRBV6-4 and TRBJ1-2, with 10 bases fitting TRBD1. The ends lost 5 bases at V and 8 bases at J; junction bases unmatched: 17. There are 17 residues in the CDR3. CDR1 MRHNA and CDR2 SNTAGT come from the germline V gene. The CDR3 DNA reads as TGTGCCAGCAGTCTCCTGTATACGACAGGGGGCGATGGCGGCTACACCTTC. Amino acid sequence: CASSLLYTTGGDGGYTF.

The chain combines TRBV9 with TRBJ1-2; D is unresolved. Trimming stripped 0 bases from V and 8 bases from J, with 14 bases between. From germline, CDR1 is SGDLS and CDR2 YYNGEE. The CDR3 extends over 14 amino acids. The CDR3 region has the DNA TGTGCCAGCAGCGTAGACGGACGGAGAGAGGGCTACACCTTC. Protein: CASSVDGRREGYTF.

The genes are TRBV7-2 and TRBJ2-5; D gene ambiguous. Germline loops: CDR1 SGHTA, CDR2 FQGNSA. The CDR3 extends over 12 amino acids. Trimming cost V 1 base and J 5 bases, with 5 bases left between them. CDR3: CASSLVSETQYF. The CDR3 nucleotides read TGTGCCAGCAGCTTAGTTTCGGAGACCCAGTACTTC.

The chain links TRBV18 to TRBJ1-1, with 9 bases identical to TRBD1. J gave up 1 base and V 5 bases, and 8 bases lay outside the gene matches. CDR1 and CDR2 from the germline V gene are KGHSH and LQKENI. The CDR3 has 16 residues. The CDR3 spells CASSNSPGQGNTEAFF. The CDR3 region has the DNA TGTGCCAGCTCAAATTCACCGGGACAGGGGAACACTGAAGCTTTCTTT.